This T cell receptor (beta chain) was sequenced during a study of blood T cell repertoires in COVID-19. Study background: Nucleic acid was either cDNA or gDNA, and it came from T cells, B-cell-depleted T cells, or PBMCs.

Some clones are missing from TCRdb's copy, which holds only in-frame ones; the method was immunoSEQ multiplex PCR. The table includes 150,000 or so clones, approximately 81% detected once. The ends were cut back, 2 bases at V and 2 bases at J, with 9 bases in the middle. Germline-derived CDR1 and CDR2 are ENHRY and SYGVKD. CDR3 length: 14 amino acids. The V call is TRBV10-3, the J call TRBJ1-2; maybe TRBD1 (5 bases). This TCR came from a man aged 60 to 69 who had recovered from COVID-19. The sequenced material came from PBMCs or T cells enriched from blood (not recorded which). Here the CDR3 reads CAISEAGPNYGYTF. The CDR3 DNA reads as TGTGCCATCAGTGAGGCAGGGCCAAACTATGGCTACACCTTC.